The 26 T cell receptor beta chains reported below all come from one sample, sequenced in a study of cytomegalovirus exposure and HLA in healthy donors (TCRdb year 2017). Library creation used the immunoSEQ multiplex PCR assay. A mixture of 60 forward primers for TCR Vbeta segments and 13 reverse primers for TCR Jbeta segments was used in the multiplex PCR. Sourced from immuneACCESS, this table was stored by TCRdb with only in-frame sequences that have V and J called. A share of the clones is absent; for the studies checked, an unresolved V gene accounts for under half, and the remainder has no known explanation. In all, the sample holds tens of thousands of clones, and approximately 62% of those were seen once. The ten most abundant clones make up roughly 4% of the sample. Sequencing was carried out using PBMCs. These receptors all come from a male donor in good health and CMV-seropositive.

The chain has TRBV18 and TRBJ1-2; D gene ambiguous. Trimming stripped 3 bases from V and 3 bases from J, with 11 bases between. Germline V gene sequence: CDR1 KGHSH, CDR2 LQKENI. The CDR3 contains 14 residues. CDR3 protein: CASSPGPPDYGYTF. The CDR3 DNA reads as TGTGCCAGCTCACCGGGCCCCCCGGACTATGGCTACACCTTC.

This chain connects TRBV30 to TRBJ1-2; TRBD1 matches at 9 bases. CDR1 is GTSNPN and CDR2 is SVGIG in the germline V gene (reference sequence). After removal of 0 bases from V and 0 bases from J, the junction contained 8 bases not matched to a gene. The length of the CDR3 is 17 residues. CDR3 sequence (DNA): TGTGCCTGGAGTGTACGGGGGGACAGGGAAGCTAACTATGGCTACACCTTC. Protein sequence: CAWSVRGDREANYGYTF.

This sequence joins TRBV5-8 and TRBJ2-7; weak D call: TRBD2 (6 bases). This CDR3 is 15 amino acids long. V was clipped by 4 bases and J by 2 bases, with 16 bases between them. Germline values: CDR1 SGHTS, CDR2 YDEGEE. CDR3 in amino acids: CASSPETAGTYEQYF. The CDR3 region has the DNA TGTGCCAGCAGCCCCGAGACAGCGGGTACCTACGAGCAGTACTTC.

The chain carries TRBV5-1 and TRBJ2-1; D not resolved. CDR1 is SGHRS, CDR2 YFSETQ, per germline. The CDR3 runs to 12 residues. V lost 3 bases to trimming and J lost 5 bases, with 6 bases between them. Written as DNA, the CDR3 is TGCGCCAGCAGCTATAATAACAATGAGCAGTTCTTC. This gives the protein CASSYNNNEQFF.

This clone was picked up a small number of times. V usage is TRBV7-2 and J usage is TRBJ1-2; D is undetermined. There are 14 residues in the CDR3. Germline CDR1 reads SGHTA; CDR2 reads FQGNSA. Trimming removed 10 bases from V and 3 bases from J, with 18 bases in between. The CDR3 nucleotides read TGTGCCACAAAAGACGAGGGATACGACTATGGCTACACCTTC. It is translated as CATKDEGYDYGYTF.

The chain carries TRBV7-2 and TRBJ1-4; D remains unclear. From germline, CDR1 is SGHTA and CDR2 FQGNSA. Trimming shortened V by 1 base and J by 8 bases, and 14 bases separated the two germline ends. CDR3 length: 15 residues. The CDR3 DNA reads as TGTGCCAGCAGCTTAGGGGTTGGGCCTGGAGAAAAACTGTTTTTT. Residues: CASSLGVGPGEKLFF.

The genes are TRBV5-1 and TRBJ2-2; perhaps TRBD2 as D (6 bases). Trimming stripped 4 bases from V and 6 bases from J, with 19 bases between. The CDR3 consists of 16 residues. The germline gives CDR1 SGHRS, CDR2 YFSETQ. DNA of the CDR3: TGCGCCAGCAGCCCCCGGGCCGGGAGCATCGCCGGGGAGCTGTTTTTT. Translation: CASSPRAGSIAGELFF.

The CDR3 DNA sequence: TGCGCCAGCAGCGGGGGACAGGGAAGCTCCTACGAGCAGTACTTC. The encoded protein is CASSGGQGSSYEQYF. The chain recombines TRBV5-1 with TRBJ2-7; TRBD1 matches at 9 bases. The CDR3 has 15 amino acids. CDR1 is SGHRS and CDR2 is YFSETQ in the germline V gene. V was pared by 4 bases and J by 0 bases, with 5 bases of the junction left unmatched.

The chain links TRBV6-5 to TRBJ2-1; D is ambiguous. The CDR3 is 13 residues long. CDR1 is MNHEY, CDR2 SVGAGI, per germline. V was shortened by 7 bases and J by 8 bases, with 15 bases between the two germline ends. The CDR3: CASTSSLSDEQFF. CDR3 bases: TGTGCCAGCACCTCGAGCCTCTCCGATGAGCAGTTCTTC.

The chain links TRBV21-1 to TRBJ1-2; the table's D call TRBD1 went unverified against the DNA. TRBV21-1 is marked as a pseudogene. The CDR3 covers 14 residues. This CDR3 is CASSSRQGVYGYTF. The CDR3 region has the DNA TGTGCCAGCAGCTCCCGACAGGGGGTCTATGGCTACACCTTC.

This rearrangement joins TRBV7-6 to TRBJ2-3; D gene unclear. Trimming pared 4 bases from V and 9 bases from J, leaving 11 bases between. The V gene's germline CDR1 is SGHVS and CDR2 FNYEAQ. This CDR3 contains 12 residues. Here the CDR3 DNA reads TGTGCCAGCAGCTCCCTCGGGTCAACGCAGTATTTT. Protein sequence: CASSSLGSTQYF.

This clone was recorded a few times. The V and J genes are TRBV7-3 and TRBJ2-7, with TRBD1 matching 7 bases. Germline V gives CDR1 SGHTA, CDR2 FQGTGA. CDR3 length equals 15 residues. V shed 1 base and J 0 bases; nucleotides not matched to a gene: 3. This CDR3 reads CASSLKGGGSYEQYF. CDR3 bases: TGTGCCAGCAGCTTAAAAGGGGGCGGCTCCTACGAGCAGTACTTC.

This chain connects TRBV10-3 to TRBJ1-5; perhaps TRBD1 as D (6 bases). V was cut by 11 bases and J by 0 bases, with 11 bases left in between. CDR1 is ENHRY and CDR2 is SYGVKD in the germline V gene. The CDR3 is 13 amino acids. CDR3 sequence (DNA): TGTGCCTCACGACAGGATAGCAATCAGCCCCAGCATTTT. Its translation: CASRQDSNQPQHF.

This sequence joins TRBV27 and TRBJ1-5; 8 bases align to TRBD1. Germline V gives CDR1 MNHEY, CDR2 SMNVEV (reference sequence). V lost 5 bases, J lost 4 bases, and 10 bases stayed unmatched. The CDR3 is made up of 16 amino acids. CDR3: CASSDIGTGLNQPQHF. CDR3 nucleotide sequence: TGTGCCAGCAGTGACATAGGGACAGGATTAAATCAGCCCCAGCATTTT.

J is TRBJ2-1 and V is TRBV4-2; the D gene is possibly TRBD2 (5 bases). This CDR3 spans 17 amino acids. Germline lookup yields CDR1 LGHNA and CDR2 YNFKEQ. V lost 7 bases and J 6 bases, leaving 25 bases between the germline ends. CDR3 residues: CASTPTDLARPGNEQFF. The CDR3 region has the DNA TGTGCCAGCACCCCGACGGACTTAGCACGACCTGGCAATGAGCAGTTCTTC.

In its sample, this clone was seen a few times. DNA for the CDR3: TGTGCCAGCAGCTTACTCTCCGGGACAGGACCTGAAGCTTTCTTT. This sequence encodes CASSLLSGTGPEAFF. The chain carries TRBV7-2 and TRBJ1-1, with 8 bases aligning to TRBD1. The CDR3 has 15 residues. V shed 2 bases and J 6 bases; nucleotides not matched to a gene: 8. The germline gives CDR1 SGHTA, CDR2 FQGNSA.

The chain employs TRBV29-1 and TRBJ2-7; 15 bases are shared with TRBD2. Germline V lookup: CDR1 SQVTM, CDR2 ANQGSEA. CDR3 length equals 13 residues. The V and J ends lost 7 bases and 6 bases, in that order; junction bases with no gene match: 4. The CDR3 protein is CSAGGLAGGEQYF. As DNA, the CDR3 is TGCAGCGCGGGGGGACTAGCGGGGGGCGAGCAGTACTTC.

This clone was picked up a small number of times. The chain uses TRBV28 and TRBJ1-2, with D tentatively TRBD1 (6 bases). Per the germline V gene, CDR1 is MDHEN and CDR2 is SYDVKM. The CDR3 is 17 residues long. Trimming pared 6 bases from V and 2 bases from J, leaving 22 bases between. The CDR3 DNA reads as TGTGCCAGCAGGGCGGGGGCAGGCCAACCACAGAACTATGGCTACACCTTC. Residues: CASRAGAGQPQNYGYTF.

This clone appeared once. This sequence joins TRBV7-9 and TRBJ1-2, with TRBD1 matching over 9 bases. V dropped 6 bases and J dropped 6; count of bases not matched to a gene: 5. Germline V gene sequence: CDR1 SEHNR, CDR2 FQNEAQ (reference sequence). The CDR3 has 13 residues. CDR3 sequence reads: CASRKQGADGYTF. The CDR3 bases are TGTGCCAGCAGAAAACAGGGGGCGGATGGCTACACCTTC.

J is TRBJ2-7 and V is TRBV15; D possibly corresponds to TRBD1 (5 bases). The germline gives CDR1 LNHNV, CDR2 YYDKDF (reference sequence). Trimming pared 2 bases from V and 4 bases from J, leaving 9 bases between. The CDR3 consists of 13 residues. The CDR3 sequence: CATSRPTGYEQYF. In DNA form, the CDR3 reads TGTGCCACCAGCAGACCCACAGGTTACGAGCAGTACTTC.

This clone was seen more than once but under ten times. V usage is TRBV5-6 and J usage is TRBJ2-3; TRBD1 agrees at 7 bases. This CDR3 comprises 14 residues. Germline CDR1 and CDR2: SGHDT and YYEEEE. V shed 1 base and J 8 bases; nucleotides not matched to a gene: 7. This chain's CDR3 is CASSLRGGAATQYF. The CDR3 nucleotides are TGTGCCAGCAGCTTGAGAGGGGGCGCGGCTACGCAGTATTTT.

The rearrangement joins TRBV7-2 to TRBJ2-3; D possibly corresponds to TRBD2 (6 bases). Germline V gene data show CDR1 as SGHTA and CDR2 as FQGNSA. The CDR3 is 13 amino acids. Trimming removed 5 bases at V and 5 bases at J, with 11 bases between. CDR3 nucleotides: TGTGCCAGCAGCGCGGGACCCGGAGATACGCAGTATTTT. Encoded protein: CASSAGPGDTQYF.

The chain joins TRBV5-1 to TRBJ2-7; 8 bases are a match to TRBD1. The germline V gene encodes CDR1 SGHRS and CDR2 YFSETQ. The CDR3 runs 15 residues. With V trimmed by 5 bases and J by 3 bases, 10 bases remained unmatched. The CDR3 is CASSSVGTGNYEQYF. The CDR3 DNA reads as TGCGCCAGCAGTTCGGTCGGGACAGGAAACTACGAGCAGTACTTC.

This chain uses TRBV6-1 with TRBJ1-5, with unresolved D. V was trimmed by 7 bases and J by 5 bases, leaving 12 bases between them. The CDR3 runs 13 residues. Germline V gene sequence: CDR1 MNHNS, CDR2 SASEGT. In nucleotides, the CDR3 is TGTGCCAGCATGCGGTCAGCCTATCAGCCCCAGCATTTT. It encodes CASMRSAYQPQHF.

A few counts support this clone. The chain couples TRBV5-1 to TRBJ2-6; D uncertain. V was pared by 4 bases and J by 0 bases, with 11 bases between. Looked up from germline, CDR1 is SGHRS and CDR2 is YFSETQ. CDR3 length: 16 amino acids. The CDR3 DNA reads as TGCGCCAGCAGCGTCCCCTTGAGCTCTGGGGCCAACGTCCTGACTTTC. Amino acids: CASSVPLSSGANVLTF.

The V and J genes are TRBV29-1 and TRBJ1-2; D is unresolved. Deletions cut 8 bases from V and 0 bases from J, with 10 bases between. There are 12 residues in the CDR3. CDR1 is SQVTM, CDR2 ANQGSEA, per germline. In DNA, the CDR3 is TGCAGCTCCGAGGACTCTAACTATGGCTACACCTTC. Its protein is CSSEDSNYGYTF.